A single sample is the source of the 17 T cell receptor beta chains below, sequenced in a study of T cells in Graves' hyperthyroidism and ophthalmopathy. The investigators amplified TCR beta CDR3 regions from RNA transcripts. Initially, a first-round RT-PCR of the TCR CDR3 employed the HTBI primer set. Each CDR3 protein gets one entry after TCRdb re-called the multiplex PCR reads with MiXCR. The sample records 400,000 to 500,000 distinct CDR3 sequences, 14% to 15% being singletons. Sequenced material: blood. The receptors derive from a man younger than 35 with Graves' ophthalmopathy.

This clonotype was observed a handful of times. A read error may be the cause here, since a much bigger clone is one base away. V usage is TRBV6-1 and J usage is TRBJ2-1; no clear D. CDR1 is MNHNS, CDR2 SASEGT, per germline. The CDR3 is 12 residues long. V was trimmed by 11 bases and J by 4 bases, leaving 12 bases between them. CDR3 sequence reads: CAGLGRYNEQFF. The DNA of the CDR3 is TGTGCCGGCCTTGGCAGGTACAATGAGCAGTTCTTC.

This clonotype was seen at least ten times. The rearrangement links TRBV20-1 to TRBJ2-3; 9 positions agree with TRBD2. V lost 5 bases to trimming and J lost 4 bases; unmatched junction nucleotides: 22. In germline, CDR1 is DFQATT, CDR2 SNEGSKA (reference sequence). This CDR3 comprises 19 residues. The CDR3 region has the DNA TGCAGTGCTCTGGCAGGGCTTAGCGGGGGTCTGCTGGGTCCAGATACGCAGTATTTT. Encoded protein: CSALAGLSGGLLGPDTQYF.

This clonotype was detected many times. This chain connects TRBV7-2 to TRBJ2-1, with 8 bases identical to TRBD2. The CDR3 totals 14 residues. J gave up 3 bases and V 5 bases, and 3 bases lay outside the gene matches. CDR1 and CDR2 (germline): SGHTA, FQGNSA. The CDR3 here is CASSAGTSYNEQFF. The CDR3 DNA reads TGTGCCAGCAGCGCCGGGACTAGCTACAATGAGCAGTTCTTC.

V gene TRBV30 combines with J gene TRBJ1-5; 7 positions match TRBD1. V was pared by 2 bases and J by 6 bases, with 7 bases of the junction left unmatched. Germline CDR1 and CDR2: GTSNPN and SVGIG (reference sequence). The CDR3 covers 14 residues. The CDR3 nucleotides are TGTGCCTGGAGTTCTGACAGGGAGGTTCAGCCCCAGCATTTT. Protein sequence: CAWSSDREVQPQHF. The full variable domain, rest sourced from reference TRBV30 and TRBJ1-5, is SQTIHQWPATLVQPVGSPLSLECTVEGTSNPNLYWYRQAAGRGLQLLFYSVGIGQISSEVPQNLSASRPQDRQFILSSKKLLLSDSGFYLCAWSSDREVQPQHFGDGTRLSIL.

This clonotype was seen ten or more times. The chain couples TRBV18 to TRBJ2-3; no definite D call. Germline V gene lookup returns CDR1 KGHSH and CDR2 LQKENI. This CDR3 contains 16 residues. Trimming took 1 base from V and 0 from J, leaving 11 bases between them. This CDR3 is CASSPRRSSSTDTQYF. The CDR3 DNA sequence: TGTGCCAGCTCACCACGGCGCAGCTCTAGCACAGATACGCAGTATTTT.

The V gene is TRBV5-1, the J gene TRBJ1-1; D is unresolved. Germline CDR1 and CDR2: SGHRS and YFSETQ. V dropped 0 bases and J dropped 5 bases, with 11 bases sitting between them. The CDR3 spans 14 residues. CDR3 bases: TGCGCCAGCAGCTTGGGCACCCATACTACTGAAGCTTTCTTT. Translated, it gives CASSLGTHTTEAFF.

This clonotype has a count of ten or more. V gene TRBV29-1 combines with J gene TRBJ2-1, with 8 bases identical to TRBD2. The CDR3 covers 12 residues. Germline values: CDR1 SQVTM, CDR2 ANQGSEA. Losses at the gene ends were 3 bases for V and 10 bases for J; bases not matched to a gene: 5. The CDR3 spells CSVDAGGREQFF. CDR3 bases: TGCAGCGTTGACGCGGGGGGACGCGAGCAGTTCTTC.

This clonotype was detected many times. J is TRBJ1-5 and V is TRBV27; D not certain. This CDR3 comprises 13 residues. Germline CDR1 is MNHEY and CDR2 is SMNVEV (reference sequence). The V end was cut by 0 bases, the J end by 6 bases, with 6 bases between. The CDR3 loop is CASSLSVFQPQHF. CDR3 sequence (DNA): TGTGCCAGCAGTTTATCAGTGTTTCAGCCCCAGCATTTT.

This clonotype has just a few counts. The chain carries TRBV19 and TRBJ2-3, with TRBD2 matching over 9 bases. This CDR3 comprises 14 residues. V was pared by 3 bases and J by 4 bases, with 2 bases of the junction left unmatched. Germline V lookup: CDR1 LNHDA, CDR2 SQIVND (reference sequence). Here the CDR3 DNA reads TGTGCCAGTAGTATGGGACTAGCTTCAGATACGCAGTATTTT. The encoded protein is CASSMGLASDTQYF.

The rearrangement joins TRBV5-1 to TRBJ2-5; D may be TRBD2 (6 bases). Deletions cut 4 bases from V and 2 bases from J, with 15 bases between. The CDR3 is made up of 15 amino acids. The germline V gene encodes CDR1 SGHRS and CDR2 YFSETQ. The CDR3 spells CASSDGGYQQETQYF. The CDR3 DNA reads as TGCGCCAGCAGCGATGGGGGGTACCAGCAAGAGACCCAGTACTTC.

This sequence joins TRBV7-3 and TRBJ2-3, with TRBD2 matching 10 bases. After removal of 3 bases from V and 2 bases from J, the junction contained 8 bases not matched to a gene. CDR3 length equals 17 residues. Germline assignment: CDR1 SGHTA and CDR2 FQGTGA. The CDR3 reads CASSFGGSGRNTDTQYF. DNA for the CDR3: TGTGCCAGCAGCTTTGGGGGTAGCGGGAGGAACACAGATACGCAGTATTTT.

In DNA form, the CDR3 reads TGTGCCAGTAGTCCGGGACTACGAACCTCTGGGGCCAACGTCCTGACTTTC. This encodes CASSPGLRTSGANVLTF. The chain uses TRBV19 and TRBJ2-6; 7 nucleotides line up with TRBD2. The CDR3 extends over 17 amino acids. The trim removed 5 bases at V and 0 bases at J, leaving 7 bases unmatched. The V gene's germline CDR1 is LNHDA and CDR2 SQIVND (reference sequence).

This clonotype has a count of ten or more. V usage is TRBV20-1 and J usage is TRBJ2-7; no clear D gene. Trimming took off 6 bases at V and 9 bases at J, with 12 bases between the two ends. Germline V lookup: CDR1 DFQATT, CDR2 SNEGSKA (reference sequence). The CDR3 has 10 amino acids. CDR3 region: CSADLGLQYF. The CDR3 nucleotides read TGCAGTGCAGACTTGGGGTTGCAGTACTTC.

This clonotype was recorded at least ten times. V gene TRBV11-2 combines with J gene TRBJ2-1, with 8 nucleotides matching TRBD2. Germline CDR1 SGHAT, CDR2 FQNNGV. With 4 bases clipped from V and 9 bases from J, the junction kept 14 bases outside the gene matches. The CDR3 runs to 16 residues. For the CDR3, the DNA is TGTGCCAGCAGCTCCCTAAGACTAGCGAGGAAGGGTGAGCAGTTCTTC. Amino acids: CASSSLRLARKGEQFF. Together with reference TRBV11-2 and TRBJ2-1, the CDR3 gives the full variable domain: EAGVAQSPRYKIIEKRQSVAFWCNPISGHATLYWYQQILGQGPKLLIQFQNNGVVDDSQLPKDRFSAERLKGVDSTLKIQPAKLEDSAVYLCASSSLRLARKGEQFFGPGTRLTVL.

There are many counts of this clonotype. The chain combines TRBV7-2 with TRBJ2-7; D may be TRBD1 (5 bases). The CDR3 spans 14 residues. Trimming left V 3 bases short and J 5 bases short, with 14 bases between. From germline, CDR1 is SGHTA and CDR2 FQGNSA. CDR3 residues: CASSFTSQGHEQYF. The CDR3 nucleotides are TGTGCCAGCAGCTTCACCTCCCAGGGCCACGAGCAGTACTTC.

This clonotype came up a few times. The chain is built from TRBV19 and TRBJ2-7; 8 nucleotides match TRBD2. Germline lookup yields CDR1 LNHDA and CDR2 SQIVND (reference sequence). The CDR3 is 14 residues long. Unmatched junction bases numbered 8, after V lost 3 bases and J lost 7 bases. CDR3 in DNA: TGTGCCAGTAGTATCAGGCCCCGGGAGGGTGAGCAGTACTTC. Translating it yields CASSIRPREGEQYF.

This clonotype was observed at least ten times. The rearrangement joins TRBV7-9 to TRBJ2-5; D is possibly TRBD1 (5 bases). The CDR3 has 15 amino acids. Trimming took off 5 bases at V and 7 bases at J, with 20 bases between the two ends. Germline CDR1 is SEHNR and CDR2 is FQNEAQ (reference sequence). The CDR3 nucleotides read TGTGCCAGCAGCCCCCCTATACAACCCCAGGGGACCCAGTACTTC. It encodes CASSPPIQPQGTQYF. Full variable domain (remainder filled in from reference TRBV7-9 and TRBJ2-5): DTGVSQNPRHKITKRGQNVTFRCDPISEHNRLYWYRQTLGQGPEFLTYFQNEAQLEKSRLLSDRFSAERPKGSFSTLEIQRTEQGDSAMYLCASSPPIQPQGTQYFGPGTRLLVL.